This T cell receptor (beta chain) was recorded in a study of blood T cell repertoires in COVID-19. Background on the study: Researchers got acute and convalescent COVID-19 samples from the United States, Italy and Spain. From T cells, B-cell-depleted T cells, or PBMCs came the material, which was cDNA or gDNA.

CDR3 length: 13 residues. The V and J ends lost 7 bases and 5 bases respectively, with 14 bases between them. In germline, CDR1 is MNHEY, CDR2 SVGAGI. In the source study's methods: Amplification from reference gene primers served as the basis for estimated nucleated cell counts. Data came from immunoSEQ multiplex PCR; TCRdb stores just in-frame clones and leaves some out. V and J calls and clone size are given by that table; D and trimming were obtained from the DNA. Of 55,000 to 70,000 clones listed, over 65% were seen once; the top ten hold approximately 20%. The material sequenced was peripheral blood. The chain carries TRBV6-5 and TRBJ1-1; the D gene is possibly TRBD1 (6 bases). The receptor was isolated from a human donor in a cohort sampled during active COVID-19. The CDR3 here is CASTLTGGTEAFF. The CDR3 DNA is TGTGCCAGCACCCTGACAGGAGGAACTGAAGCTTTCTTT.